The 3 T cell receptor beta chains reported below all come from one sample, sequenced in a study of blood T cells in healthy people across ages. Sample-barcoded 5' priming and a J-beta primer mix drove a second PCR of 7 to 11 cycles. MiXCR, applied by TCRdb to the 5' RACE reads, yields one record per CDR3 protein. The sample consists of 1.4 million or so distinct CDR3 sequences, about 45% of them appearing once. The sample taken for sequencing was blood. These receptors all stem from a woman aged 18-35 years in good health.

This clonotype has at least ten counts. This sequence joins TRBV7-2 and TRBJ2-1; unclear D gene. CDR1 and CDR2 (germline): SGHTA, FQGNSA. Trimming pared 5 bases from V and 4 bases from J, leaving 9 bases between. The length of the CDR3 is 13 residues. Here the CDR3 reads CASSPNTYNEQFF. The CDR3 DNA is TGTGCCAGCAGCCCAAACACGTACAATGAGCAGTTCTTC.

The chain links TRBV10-3 to TRBJ1-4; D unclear. The CDR3 extends over 14 amino acids. The ends were cut back, 10 bases at V and 1 base at J, with 13 bases in the middle. Germline values: CDR1 ENHRY, CDR2 SYGVKD. DNA for the CDR3: TGTGCCACACGCGAGCTGCAAACTAATGAAAAACTGTTTTTT. Translating it yields CATRELQTNEKLFF.

The chain uses TRBV11-2 and TRBJ2-1, with no clear D. V gave up 3 bases and J gave up 7 bases, with 7 bases separating them. Germline-derived CDR1 and CDR2 are SGHAT and FQNNGV. This CDR3 is built from 12 residues. Here the CDR3 reads CASSFSFNEQFF. In nucleotides, the CDR3 is TGTGCCAGCAGCTTTAGTTTTAATGAGCAGTTCTTC.